The entry below gives a single TCR beta chain sequence along with its context. TCRdb fed the 5' RACE reads into MiXCR, producing one record per CDR3 protein. The table includes some 20,000 distinct CDR3 sequences, about 10% detected once. This CDR3 region has 15 residues. The V gene's germline CDR1 is MDHEN and CDR2 SYDVKM. Trimming removed 5 bases at V and 6 bases at J, with 20 bases between. The sample originates from a study of spatial heterogeneity in lung cancer. The sample's time point: blood at routine non-recurrence follow-up after resection. Sequenced material: PBMCs, taken at follow-up. This sequence joins TRBV28 and TRBJ2-7; possibly TRBD2 for D (6 bases). The TCR comes from a male donor with early-stage non-small cell lung cancer. As DNA, the CDR3 is TGTGCCAGCAGTCCGACGTGGGGACTGGTTAGCGAGCAGTACTTC. As protein: CASSPTWGLVSEQYF.